This T cell receptor beta chain was sequenced during a study of blood T cell repertoires in COVID-19. Study in general: T cells, B-cell-depleted T cells, or PBMCs provided the cDNA or gDNA that served as material.

The Seattle patients, enrolled during active infection, were followed longitudinally. Original processing methods: By means of reference gene primer amplification, nucleated cell counts were estimated. Sequencing was performed with immunoSEQ multiplex PCR; in TCRdb, only in-frame clones are kept and a portion is missing. That table furnishes V, J and clone size, whereas the DNA furnished D and trimming. This sample has 45,000 or so clones; about 86% occur once, and the top ten carry less than 5%. This clonotype was obtained from a man aged 40-50 years with COVID-19, enrolled during active disease. The specimen was peripheral blood.

In DNA form, the CDR3 reads TGTGCCAGCAGCTTGACGGGTGGCGGCTCTGGGGCCAACGTCCTGACTTTC. It is translated as CASSLTGGGSGANVLTF. The J gene is TRBJ2-6, the V gene TRBV5-5, with D uncertain. This CDR3 region has 17 residues. CDR1 and CDR2 from the germline V gene are SGHKS and YYEKEE (reference sequence). V lost 1 base and J lost 0, with 11 bases in between.